Listed below are T cell receptor beta chains from one sample, sequenced in a study of beta chain features in type 1 diabetes. Sequencing used immunoSEQ multiplex PCR; TCRdb keeps in-frame clones, though not all of them. The sample records fewer than 25,000 clones, about 69% being singletons. Sample: Tregs from blood. The receptor source for this set is a man in his late teens or twenties with type 1 diabetes. CDR3s include the opening cysteine and the closing phenylalanine or tryptophan. Fields, in order: D gene, CDR3 length, V gene, J gene, CDR3 protein. The D gene is left open where the match is weak.

.	16	TRBV10-3	TRBJ2-3	CAISESRARSTDTQYF
.	15	TRBV19	TRBJ2-1	CASSIDGRGWNEQFF
.	14	TRBV5-4	TRBJ2-3	CASRVRGGIDTQYF
TRBD1	14	TRBV29-1	TRBJ2-3	CSGRTGDFTDTQYF
.	11	TRBV18	TRBJ2-5	CASSIQETQYF
.	12	TRBV10-3	TRBJ2-3	CATRGSADTQYF
.	13	TRBV7-2	TRBJ1-2	CASSFNRDRGYTF
.	15	TRBV28	TRBJ2-7	CASRHRGRASYEQYF
TRBD1	18	TRBV5-1	TRBJ2-4	CASSPGTGAQLAKNIQYF
.	14	TRBV4-3	TRBJ1-1	CASSRSDSSTEAFF
.	14	TRBV19	TRBJ2-7	CASSRGTWAYEQYF
TRBD2	16	TRBV28	TRBJ2-1	CASRRGIAGGRGEQFF
TRBD2	14	TRBV29-1	TRBJ2-1	CSVDSLRGGNEQFF
.	12	TRBV7-9	TRBJ2-3	CAGGTSTDTQYF
TRBD1	17	TRBV11-2	TRBJ2-5	CASSPLKGASYQETQYF
.	12	TRBV28	TRBJ2-7	CASSFVGQGIYF
.	12	TRBV28	TRBJ1-2	CASSDISYGYTF
.	14	TRBV29-1	TRBJ2-5	CSVERSSGAETQYF